The subject of this entry is one TCR beta chain. Its target is not known. Being one base from a much bigger clone, this may be a read error. The CDR3 end shows no conserved phenylalanine or tryptophan, and so a read error is likely. The sample belongs to a study of T cells in Graves' hyperthyroidism and ophthalmopathy. RNA transcripts served as the template for amplifying TCR beta CDR3 regions. HTBI primers were used for first-round RT-PCR of the TCR CDR3. TCRdb reanalysed the multiplex PCR reads using MiXCR and keeps one entry per CDR3 protein. Found here are under 300,000 distinct CDR3 sequences, approximately 15% of them singletons; the top ten hold roughly 8.2%. Germline V lookup: CDR1 MDHEN, CDR2 SYDVKM. The CDR3 contains 11 residues. V was cut by 5 bases and J by 12 bases, with 8 bases left in between. The definition of stable Graves' hyperthyroidism was no ophthalmopathy progression within 18 months.

Study-level findings and limits: Appearing also in blood were most of the thyroid clonotypes expanded above 0.001. A 13 V-J model separated ophthalmopathy from stable hyperthyroidism.

The receptor comes from a woman aged 40 to 50 with Graves' hyperthyroidism. Sequenced input: blood. The chain recombines TRBV28 with TRBJ1-6; D call uncertain. Here the CDR3 reads CASSKGRPLHL. For the CDR3, the DNA is TGTGCCAGCAGTAAGGGTAGACCCCTCCACCTT.